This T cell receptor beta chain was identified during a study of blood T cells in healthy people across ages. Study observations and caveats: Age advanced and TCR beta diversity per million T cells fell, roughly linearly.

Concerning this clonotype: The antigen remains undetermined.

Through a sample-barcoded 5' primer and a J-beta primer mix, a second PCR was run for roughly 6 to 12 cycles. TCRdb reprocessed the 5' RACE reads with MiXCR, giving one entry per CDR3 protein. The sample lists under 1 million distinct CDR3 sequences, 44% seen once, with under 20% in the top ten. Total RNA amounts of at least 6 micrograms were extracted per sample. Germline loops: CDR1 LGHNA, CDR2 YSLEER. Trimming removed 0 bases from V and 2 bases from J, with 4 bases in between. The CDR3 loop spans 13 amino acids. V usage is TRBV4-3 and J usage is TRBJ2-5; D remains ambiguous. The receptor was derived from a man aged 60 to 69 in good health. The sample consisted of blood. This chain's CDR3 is CASSQEGQETQYF. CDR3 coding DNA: TGCGCCAGCAGCCAAGAAGGGCAAGAGACCCAGTACTTC.